This T cell receptor (beta chain) originates from a study of Ad26.COV2.S vaccination and SARS-CoV-2 variants (dated by TCRdb to about 2021). For the wider study: TCRbeta repertoire sequencing was used to assess the specificity and breadth of SARS-CoV-2-reactive T cell receptors after Ad26.COV2.S vaccination. A total of 32 samples were included in the TCR-sequenced set, comprising roughly 19 Ad26.COV2.S vaccine recipients, 5 placebo recipients and 8 SARS-CoV-2 convalescent individuals. Here is what the overall study found, with its caveats: Compared with placebo recipients, Ad26.COV2.S recipients showed higher spike-specific TCR breadth (P = 0.0014). The authors noted that total T cell responses may have been underestimated by the TCR breadth and depth analyses. After vaccination, spike-specific CD8+ and CD4+ T cell responses were reported to show substantial breadth. Vaccine and placebo recipients had similar non-spike TCR breadth, a finding consistent with the vaccine containing only spike.

The label giving this sample's time point can be read as: individuals recovered from natural SARS-CoV-2 infection. With respect to this clone: The antigen this receptor binds is unknown. No much larger clonotype is one base removed from it; base qualities were not supplied.

The CDR3 runs 15 amino acids, cysteine and phenylalanine included. The retained sequence is limited to the CDR3, 45 bases, with the frame set at the first base. The germline V gene yields MNHEY for CDR1 and SVGAGI for CDR2. V was cut back by 6 bases and J by 2 bases, leaving a gap of 14 bases between them. The immunoSEQ Assay was used to sequence TCRbeta CDR3 regions. After extraction, genomic DNA underwent amplification by bias-controlled multiplex PCR, followed by high-throughput sequencing. The paper's processing steps were these. Collapsing and filtering of sequences were performed to quantify the absolute abundance of each unique TCRbeta CDR3 region. T cell fraction was estimated by normalizing TCRbeta template counts to usable DNA, which was measured by amplifying reference genes present in all nucleated cells. Repertoire TCRs were annotated as SARS-CoV-2-specific by exact matching of V gene, CDR3 amino acid sequence and J gene to a known reactive TCR set. The reference SARS-CoV-2 TCR set was obtained from MIRA and was filtered for enrichment in COVID-19-positive ImmuneCODE repertoires, whereby public or cross-reactive TCRs were removed. Using the MIRA antigens, annotated TCRs were further analysed by specific ORF or by position within an ORF. Breadth was defined as annotated unique rearrangements over total unique productive rearrangements; depth was the summed frequency of those rearrangements. TCR breadth was compared between groups using two-sided Wilcoxon rank-sum tests. TCRdb mirrors the immuneACCESS table, restricted to in-frame sequences. Some clones are absent from its copies; in checked studies, under half trace to an unresolved V gene, and the reason for the others is unknown. D and trimming come from the DNA, and the V and J calls and clone size come from that table. Within this sample are 300,000 to 400,000 clones, with roughly 94% of them counted one time only. The ten largest clones take up roughly 3.9% of the sample.

The sequences come from peripheral blood, collected after recovery from COVID-19. The sequence came from a human donor who had recovered from COVID-19. This receptor chain uses TRBV6-5 and TRBJ1-5; no D segment can be confidently identified. The CDR3 protein: CASSPAGSGNQPQHF. The DNA reads TGTGCCAGCAGCCCAGCTGGGTCGGGCAATCAGCCCCAGCATTTT.